This is a list of T cell receptor beta chains from one sample in a study of shared clonotypes between healthy human individuals. Assay: immunoSEQ multiplex PCR; the TCRdb copy retains only in-frame clones and omits some. The data show about 490,000 clones, around 80% seen once. Input material: PBMCs. Receptor source: a woman aged 40 to 50 in good health. Some clones in this sample may be carry-over from other donors' samples. The CDR3 runs from the conserved cysteine through the conserved F or W. Each record gives: clone size, J gene, D gene, V gene, CDR3 protein, CDR3 DNA. A D gene is named only where the DNA matches it firmly. Clone size is not always given. Where it is, it says once, few, many or a class for expanded clones.

clone_size: .
j_call: TRBJ2-5
d_call: TRBD1
v_call: TRBV4-1
cdr3_aa: CASSQDPGQGGETQYF
cdr3_nt: TGCGCCAGCAGCCAAGACCCGGGACAGGGAGGCGAGACCCAGTACTTC

clone_size: .
j_call: TRBJ1-1
d_call: TRBD1
v_call: TRBV2
cdr3_aa: CASNPRTGGSAEAFF
cdr3_nt: TGTGCCAGCAACCCACGGACAGGGGGCAGCGCTGAAGCTTTCTTT

clone_size: .
j_call: TRBJ2-7
d_call: TRBD2
v_call: TRBV19
cdr3_aa: CASRGLTSGTYEQYF
cdr3_nt: TGTGCCAGTAGAGGGCTGACTAGCGGTACCTACGAGCAGTACTTC

clone_size: .
j_call: TRBJ2-5
d_call: .
v_call: TRBV28
cdr3_aa: CASSTPGGSETQYF
cdr3_nt: TGTGCCAGCTCCACCCCAGGAGGCTCAGAGACCCAGTACTTC

clone_size: once
j_call: TRBJ2-3
d_call: .
v_call: TRBV5-1
cdr3_aa: CASSPSTDTQYF
cdr3_nt: TGCGCCAGCAGCCCCTCCACAGATACGCAGTATTTT

clone_size: many
j_call: TRBJ2-2
d_call: .
v_call: TRBV9
cdr3_aa: CASSLGLYTGELFF
cdr3_nt: TGTGCCAGCAGCCTCGGACTGTACACCGGGGAGCTGTTTTTT

clone_size: .
j_call: TRBJ1-2
d_call: .
v_call: TRBV29-1
cdr3_aa: CSVETLRGQYIGGYTF
cdr3_nt: TGCAGCGTTGAAACTCTAAGAGGGCAATATATAGGTGGCTACACCTTC

clone_size: .
j_call: TRBJ2-1
d_call: TRBD2
v_call: TRBV19
cdr3_aa: CASSTLAGSYNEQFF
cdr3_nt: TGTGCCAGTAGTACCCTAGCGGGATCCTACAATGAGCAGTTCTTC

clone_size: .
j_call: TRBJ2-1
d_call: TRBD2
v_call: TRBV27
cdr3_aa: CASRPWTSGRRLRDEQFF
cdr3_nt: TGTGCCAGCAGACCCTGGACTAGCGGGCGGCGACTTCGTGATGAGCAGTTCTTC

clone_size: few
j_call: TRBJ2-7
d_call: TRBD2
v_call: TRBV7-3
cdr3_aa: CASSLVGGAEQYF
cdr3_nt: TGTGCCAGCAGCTTAGTGGGAGGGGCCGAGCAGTACTTC

clone_size: few
j_call: TRBJ1-5
d_call: .
v_call: TRBV30
cdr3_aa: CAWTPGPNQPQHF
cdr3_nt: TGTGCCTGGACGCCAGGGCCCAATCAGCCCCAGCATTTT

clone_size: .
j_call: TRBJ2-7
d_call: .
v_call: TRBV5-1
cdr3_aa: CASTPGGTGRPWAEQYF
cdr3_nt: TGCGCCAGCACTCCGGGGGGGACAGGGAGGCCTTGGGCCGAGCAGTACTTC

clone_size: .
j_call: TRBJ2-2
d_call: .
v_call: TRBV7-2
cdr3_aa: CASSEGLLTGELFF
cdr3_nt: TGTGCCAGCAGCGAGGGACTCCTCACCGGGGAGCTGTTTTTT

clone_size: .
j_call: TRBJ1-2
d_call: .
v_call: TRBV29-1
cdr3_aa: CSVGDENYGYTF
cdr3_nt: TGCAGCGTTGGTGACGAGAACTATGGCTACACCTTC

clone_size: many
j_call: TRBJ2-7
d_call: TRBD2
v_call: TRBV2
cdr3_aa: CASSESAGGGYEQYF
cdr3_nt: TGTGCCAGCAGTGAGTCAGCGGGAGGGGGATACGAGCAGTACTTC

clone_size: .
j_call: TRBJ2-7
d_call: .
v_call: TRBV5-4
cdr3_aa: CASSVDSYEQYF
cdr3_nt: TGTGCCAGCAGCGTCGACAGCTACGAGCAGTACTTC

clone_size: .
j_call: TRBJ1-2
d_call: .
v_call: TRBV4-3
cdr3_aa: CASSHSFSRQGYGYTF
cdr3_nt: TGCGCCAGCAGCCATTCTTTTAGTAGGCAGGGGTATGGCTACACCTTC

clone_size: .
j_call: TRBJ1-1
d_call: TRBD1
v_call: TRBV18
cdr3_aa: CASSPRQGEAFF
cdr3_nt: TGTGCCAGCTCTCCCCGACAGGGAGAAGCTTTCTTT

clone_size: few
j_call: TRBJ2-7
d_call: .
v_call: TRBV7-2
cdr3_aa: CASSLVGRSYEQYF
cdr3_nt: TGTGCCAGCAGCTTAGTGGGACGGTCCTACGAGCAGTACTTC

clone_size: .
j_call: TRBJ1-4
d_call: TRBD1
v_call: TRBV10-2
cdr3_aa: CASSDMTGRLFF
cdr3_nt: TGCGCCAGCAGTGATATGACAGGGCGGCTGTTTTTT

clone_size: .
j_call: TRBJ1-1
d_call: .
v_call: TRBV21-1
cdr3_aa: CASSKLVEGARDTEAFF
cdr3_nt: TGTGCCAGCAGCAAACTGGTTGAGGGGGCGCGGGACACTGAAGCTTTCTTT

clone_size: .
j_call: TRBJ1-5
d_call: .
v_call: TRBV19
cdr3_aa: CASTGEGRPQHF
cdr3_nt: TGTGCCAGTACGGGGGAGGGTAGACCCCAGCATTTT

clone_size: .
j_call: TRBJ2-5
d_call: TRBD1
v_call: TRBV5-5
cdr3_aa: CASSSGTGAGYIETQYF
cdr3_nt: TGTGCCAGCAGCTCCGGGACAGGGGCCGGTTATATCGAGACCCAGTACTTC

clone_size: .
j_call: TRBJ2-5
d_call: TRBD1
v_call: TRBV28
cdr3_aa: CASSFQGARETQYF
cdr3_nt: TGTGCCAGCAGTTTCCAGGGGGCGCGCGAGACCCAGTACTTC

clone_size: .
j_call: TRBJ1-2
d_call: .
v_call: TRBV7-2
cdr3_aa: CASSFPRSIYGYTF
cdr3_nt: TGTGCCAGCAGCTTCCCTCGAAGTATCTATGGCTACACCTTC

clone_size: .
j_call: TRBJ2-1
d_call: .
v_call: TRBV11-2
cdr3_aa: CASSLVASSYNEQFF
cdr3_nt: TGTGCCAGCAGCTTAGTGGCGAGCTCCTACAATGAGCAGTTCTTC

clone_size: .
j_call: TRBJ1-1
d_call: .
v_call: TRBV30
cdr3_aa: CAWSVQVNTEAFF
cdr3_nt: TGTGCCTGGAGTGTTCAGGTGAACACTGAAGCCTTCTTT